The rows below give T cell receptor beta chains drawn from one sample of a study of blood T cells in healthy people across ages. TCRdb analysed the 5' RACE reads with MiXCR anew, one entry per CDR3 protein. Among some 1,800,000 distinct CDR3 sequences listed, about 39% were seen once. Material for sequencing was blood. The receptors come from a human donor in good health. Each CDR3 is given with its conserved first and last residue. Fields, in order: D gene, V gene, clone size, J gene, CDR3 DNA, CDR3 protein. D genes are given only for firm matches. Not every row has a clone size; where given, it reads once, few, many or a size class.

>TRBD1|TRBV20-1|-|TRBJ1-2
TGCAGTGCTAGAGAGGGGACAGGGAATGGCTACACCTTC
CSAREGTGNGYTF
>-|TRBV24-1|-|TRBJ1-2
TGTGCCACCAGTGATGGTGGGAAGGGCTACACCTTC
CATSDGGKGYTF
>TRBD2|TRBV24-1|-|TRBJ2-5
TGTGCCACCAGCAGTAGCGGGGGGGCAGGAGAGACCCAGTACTTC
CATSSSGGAGETQYF
>TRBD2|TRBV29-1|few|TRBJ2-2
TGCAGCGTTGAGGTTAGCGGGGGGCCTAACACCGGGGAGCTGTTTTTT
CSVEVSGGPNTGELFF
>-|TRBV30|-|TRBJ2-5
TGTGCCTGGATAGGGGTGGGTGGGGAGACCCAGTACTTC
CAWIGVGGETQYF
>-|TRBV20-1|-|TRBJ2-5
TGCAGTGCTAGTAGCCCCCGAGAGACCCAGTACTTC
CSASSPRETQYF
>TRBD1|TRBV20-1|-|TRBJ2-3
TGCAGTGCTCCCAGACAGGGGGCGTTCGAGTATTTT
CSAPRQGAFEYF
>-|TRBV3-1|few|TRBJ2-1
TGTGCCAGCAGCCAAGCGTACAGCTCCTACAATGAGCAGTTCTTC
CASSQAYSSYNEQFF
>-|TRBV6-6|-|TRBJ1-2
TGTGCCAGCAGTTACTCTGTCGTGAAGAGCTCCTATGGCTACACCTTC
CASSYSVVKSSYGYTF
>-|TRBV5-1|many|TRBJ2-7
TGCGCCAGCAGCTTGGATCGGCTCTACGAGCAGTACTTC
CASSLDRLYEQYF
>-|TRBV5-1|-|TRBJ1-1
TGCGCCAGCAGCAGTGCTGGGGGGGCGATGACTGAAGCTTTCTTT
CASSSAGGAMTEAFF
>-|TRBV4-3|-|TRBJ1-2
TGCGCCAGCAGCCAAGATTTGCCGGATTATGGCTACACCTTC
CASSQDLPDYGYTF
>-|TRBV9|-|TRBJ2-1
TGTGCCAGCAGCCCCTTGGACACGAACAATGAGCAGTTCTTC
CASSPLDTNNEQFF
>TRBD1|TRBV29-1|few|TRBJ2-3
TGCAGCGTCGACCCTCCGACAGGGCCACACACAGATACGCAGTATTTT
CSVDPPTGPHTDTQYF
>-|TRBV6-6|-|TRBJ1-1
TGTGCCAGCAGTTACGCTGGGGGCGCAGGGAACACTGAAGCTTTCTTT
CASSYAGGAGNTEAFF
>-|TRBV9|-|TRBJ1-2
TGTGCCAGCGGGTACAGCCCTAACCATGGCTACACCTTC
CASGYSPNHGYTF
>-|TRBV11-3|few|TRBJ1-2
TGTGCCAGCAGCACACGCACCGGGACATATAACTATGGCTACACCTTC
CASSTRTGTYNYGYTF
>-|TRBV25-1|-|TRBJ1-1
TGTGCCAGCGCTCAGACGTCTGGGTACACTGAAGCTTTCTTT
CASAQTSGYTEAFF
>-|TRBV4-3|-|TRBJ1-2
TGCGCCAGCAGCCAAGAGCCAGGGGCCAGCTCGAGTTACTATGGCTACACCTTC
CASSQEPGASSSYYGYTF
>-|TRBV7-2|-|TRBJ2-3
TGTGCCAGCAGCCTCCAGTGGGGGTCCGATACGCAGTATTTT
CASSLQWGSDTQYF
>TRBD2|TRBV2|few|TRBJ2-7
TGTGCCACTGGACTAGCCGCTTACGAGCAGTACTTC
CATGLAAYEQYF
>-|TRBV29-1|many|TRBJ1-2
TGCAGCGTTGAAGATTCTAACTATGGCTACACCTTC
CSVEDSNYGYTF
>-|TRBV7-8|many|TRBJ1-6
TGTGCCAGCAGCGGACAACGGGTTACCTATAATTCACCCCTCCACTTT
CASSGQRVTYNSPLHF
>TRBD2|TRBV6-2/TRBV6-3|-|TRBJ2-3
TGTGCCAGCAGTCCCTTGATGGGTAGCGGGGCACGCACAGATACGCAGTATTTT
CASSPLMGSGARTDTQYF
>TRBD1|TRBV29-1|-|TRBJ1-1
TGCAGCGCAGAGAGGACAGGGGAGGCCACTGAAGCTTTCTTT
CSAERTGEATEAFF
>-|TRBV28|-|TRBJ1-2
TGTGCCATCCTGGCCGACCTCTATGGCAACACCTTC
CAILADLYGNTF
>TRBD1|TRBV6-4|-|TRBJ2-7
TGTGCCAGCAGTGACTCCCCGGGACAGGGCCGGGCGGAGTGTCACGAGCAGTACTTC
CASSDSPGQGRAECHEQYF
>-|TRBV12-3/TRBV12-4|-|TRBJ2-1
TGTGCCAGCAGTTTATCGGTGGGGTTAACGGATGAGCAGTTCTTC
CASSLSVGLTDEQFF
>TRBD2|TRBV7-2|-|TRBJ2-1
TGTGCCAGCAGGGGGCGGGGGGTGAGCTCCTACAATGAGCAGTTCTTC
CASRGRGVSSYNEQFF
>-|TRBV29-1|-|TRBJ1-2
TGCAGCGTTGAAGATCGTAGGATTTCCCACCGTGGCTACACCTTC
CSVEDRRISHRGYTF
>-|TRBV5-5|-|TRBJ2-1
TGTGCCAGCAGCTCCCAGGACACCAACAATGAGCGGTTCTTC
CASSSQDTNNERFF
>-|TRBV5-1|-|TRBJ2-7
TGCGCCAGCAGCTTGGGACAGCAAGGATACGAGCAGTACTTC
CASSLGQQGYEQYF
>-|TRBV4-1|-|TRBJ2-3
TGCGCCAGCAGCCAACATGGAGGAGATACGCAGTATTTT
CASSQHGGDTQYF
>-|TRBV28|-|TRBJ2-1
TGTGCCAGCTGCGGGTTCTCCTACAATGAGCAGTTCTTC
CASCGFSYNEQFF
>-|TRBV5-1|few|TRBJ2-7
TGCGCCAGCAGCTTGTGGACTCTTGACGAGCAGTACTTC
CASSLWTLDEQYF
>-|TRBV7-2|-|TRBJ2-7
TGTGCCAGCAGCTTGCTGGGGGGGCTTAGCGAGCAGTACTTC
CASSLLGGLSEQYF
>-|TRBV20-1|-|TRBJ2-3
TGCAGTGCAATCGGGAGCACAGATACGCAGTATTTT
CSAIGSTDTQYF
>-|TRBV4-1|-|TRBJ1-2
TGCGCCAGCGGCGAGGGGATCGGAAACTATGGCTACACCTTC
CASGEGIGNYGYTF
>TRBD1|TRBV20-1|few|TRBJ2-1
TGCAGTGCTTCGGACAGGGGGGCTGAGCAGTTCTTC
CSASDRGAEQFF
>-|TRBV4-3|few|TRBJ1-2
TGCGCCAGCAGCCAAGACTCGGGACGGATCTCCTATGGCTACACCTTC
CASSQDSGRISYGYTF
>TRBD1|TRBV10-3|-|TRBJ1-2
TGTGCCATCAGGCTACAGGGGTACGATGGCTACACCTTC
CAIRLQGYDGYTF
>-|TRBV20-1|-|TRBJ2-1
TGCAGTGCTAACCGGGACTACCAGGGGTGGAATGAGCAGTTCTTC
CSANRDYQGWNEQFF
>-|TRBV7-9|-|TRBJ1-4
TGTGCCAGCAGCTTAATCGGGGGGGGAGAAAAACTGTTTTTT
CASSLIGGGEKLFF
>-|TRBV6-5|-|TRBJ2-1
TGTGCCAGCAGCCTGTATCGGACGCCGAAGGAGGAGCAGTTCTTC
CASSLYRTPKEEQFF
>-|TRBV6-5|-|TRBJ2-1
TGTGCCAGCAGTTACGGGGGGACGGGCAATGAGCAGTTCTTC
CASSYGGTGNEQFF
>TRBD2|TRBV9|-|TRBJ2-1
TGTGCCAGCAGCGTAGATCCGGGGGGGCGCTTCTACAATGAGCAGTTCTTC
CASSVDPGGRFYNEQFF
>TRBD1|TRBV10-3|few|TRBJ1-5
TGTGCCATCAGTGAAGTACAGGGGAATCAGCCCCAGCATTTT
CAISEVQGNQPQHF